Shown below are 14 T cell receptor beta chains from a single sample sequenced in a study of blood T cells in healthy people across ages. The use of a sample-barcoded 5' primer and a J-beta primer mix characterized a second PCR of roughly 6 to 11 cycles. In TCRdb, the 5' RACE reads were re-called with MiXCR into one record per CDR3 protein. The profile covers approximately 1,000,000 distinct CDR3 sequences, with around 43% appearing a single time and under 20% taken by the ten largest. Specimen: blood. The origin of the receptors is a woman aged 55-69 years in good health.

This clonotype was picked up a small number of times. This chain joins TRBV3-1 and TRBJ2-4; D remains unclear. V lost 3 bases and J 8 bases, leaving 14 bases between the germline ends. The CDR3 consists of 14 residues. Germline V gene data show CDR1 as LGHDT and CDR2 as YNNKEL (reference sequence). The CDR3 DNA reads as TGTGCCAGCAGCCATCCTGGGCTGGATGACATTCAGTACTTC. Protein product: CASSHPGLDDIQYF.

The J gene is TRBJ2-7, the V gene TRBV9; 10 positions agree with TRBD2. Germline trimming cut 0 bases from V and 4 bases from J; bases unmatched to any gene: 7. Germline CDR1 SGDLS, CDR2 YYNGEE. The CDR3 has 16 amino acids. The CDR3 DNA sequence: TGTGCCAGCAGCGTAGATTCTAGCGGGAGCTTTTACGAGCAGTACTTC. It encodes CASSVDSSGSFYEQYF.

This clonotype was counted between two and nine times. In nucleotides, the CDR3 is TGCAGTGCTAGGGACAGGGAATTTCAGCCCCAGCATTTT. It codes for CSARDREFQPQHF. This rearrangement joins TRBV20-1 to TRBJ1-5; TRBD1 matches 8 bases. J lost 6 bases, V lost 3 bases, and 4 bases had no gene match. Germline V gene lookup returns CDR1 DFQATT and CDR2 SNEGSKA (reference sequence). The CDR3 length is 13 residues.

This clonotype appeared a few times. CDR3 protein: CSARTSGGQPGIQYF. The CDR3 DNA sequence: TGCAGTGCCCGGACTAGCGGAGGGCAGCCGGGCATTCAGTACTTC. This chain connects TRBV20-1 to TRBJ2-4; TRBD2 agrees at 10 bases. Germline V gene data show CDR1 as DFQATT and CDR2 as SNEGSKA (reference sequence). V shed 6 bases and J 9 bases; nucleotides not matched to a gene: 14. The CDR3 is 15 amino acids.

CDR3 sequence reads: CASSQVVAKGLAIQETQYF. The CDR3 coding sequence is TGTGCCAGCAGCCAAGTTGTAGCGAAAGGACTAGCGATCCAAGAGACCCAGTACTTC. V gene TRBV14 combines with J gene TRBJ2-5; the match to TRBD2 covers 9 bases. Looked up from germline, CDR1 is SGHDN and CDR2 is FVKESK. The CDR3 totals 19 residues. The V and J ends lost 1 base and 1 base, in that order; junction bases with no gene match: 13.

Comments on this clonotype: The junction differs from germline at one of its ends, possibly a read error. The chain joins TRBV27 to TRBJ1-5; D possibly corresponds to TRBD1 (5 bases). The germline V gene has CDR1 MNHEY and CDR2 SMNVEV (reference sequence). CDR3 length: 14 amino acids. CDR3 nucleotides: TGTGCCAGCAGCTTATGGGGGTTTAATCAGCCCCAGCATTTT. It translates to CASSLWGFNQPQHF.

The CDR3 DNA reads as TGTGCCAGCAAAGAGGGGGGGTGGACTGAAGCTTTCTTT. Encoded protein: CASKEGGWTEAFF. This chain joins TRBV25-1 and TRBJ1-1, with D possibly matching TRBD1 (6 bases). With 7 bases removed from V and 5 bases from J, the gap between germline ends came to 14 bases. Germline CDR1 is MGHDK and CDR2 is SYGVNS. The CDR3 is 13 amino acids.

This chain connects TRBV27 to TRBJ1-4; unclear D gene. Trimming cost V 5 bases and J 0 bases, with 10 bases left between them. The CDR3 is made up of 15 amino acids. The germline CDR1 and CDR2 sequences are MNHEY and SMNVEV (reference sequence). This chain's CDR3 is CASSTGWTTNEKLFF. The CDR3 DNA is TGTGCCAGCAGTACCGGCTGGACAACTAATGAAAAACTGTTTTTT. Variable domain in full (rest from reference TRBV27 and TRBJ1-4): EAQVTQNPRYLITVTGKKLTVTCSQNMNHEYMSWYRQDPGLGLRQIYYSMNVEVTDKGDVPEGYKVSRKEKRNFPLILESPSPNQTSLYFCASSTGWTTNEKLFFGSGTQLSVL.

The chain employs TRBV20-1 and TRBJ2-7; no clear D gene. Trimming cost V 6 bases and J 7 bases, with 16 bases left between them. The CDR3 spans 12 residues. Germline V gene sequence: CDR1 DFQATT, CDR2 SNEGSKA (reference sequence). CDR3 region: CSAPTRRNEQYF. CDR3 coding DNA: TGCAGTGCCCCTACCCGTCGGAATGAGCAGTACTTC.

This rearrangement joins TRBV21-1 to TRBJ2-7; the table's D call TRBD2 went unverified against the DNA. TRBV21-1 is a known pseudogene. This CDR3 region has 14 residues. CDR3 DNA sequence: TGTGCCAGCAGGGTACCTAGCAGGAGCGATGAGCAGTACTTC. Translated: CASRVPSRSDEQYF.

The chain employs TRBV5-1 and TRBJ2-1; 10 bases match TRBD1. The J segment lost 2 bases and the V segment lost 4 bases, leaving 9 bases of the junction unmatched. CDR1 is SGHRS and CDR2 is YFSETQ in the germline V gene. There are 17 residues in the CDR3. The chain's CDR3 is CASSGGLGQGAYNEQFF. In DNA form, the CDR3 reads TGCGCCAGCAGCGGTGGATTAGGACAGGGGGCCTACAATGAGCAGTTCTTC.

This clonotype has only a few counts. It may be a read error: a sequence one base away is much more abundant. The V and J genes are TRBV7-2 and TRBJ2-7; no clear D gene. The CDR3 spans 14 residues. Germline CDR1 and CDR2: SGHTA and FQGNSA. The V end lost 5 bases, the J end lost 1 base, and 12 bases lay between the germline ends. This CDR3 is CASSVAPVSYEQYF. As DNA, the CDR3 is TGTGCCAGCAGCGTGGCTCCCGTTTCCTACGAGCAGTACTTC. Looking up the rest from reference TRBV7-2 and TRBJ2-7 gives the full variable domain: GAGVSQSPSNKVTEKGKDVELRCDPISGHTALYWYRQSLGQGLEFLIYFQGNSAPDKSGLPSDRFSAERTGGSVSTLTIQRTQQEDSAVYLCASSVAPVSYEQYFGPGTRLTVT.

The gene calls are TRBV10-3 and TRBJ2-7; D gene uncertain. The end of the DNA aligns better with TRBJ2-5, so the J call may be wrong. Germline V lookup: CDR1 ENHRY, CDR2 SYGVKD. This CDR3 is 13 amino acids long. The DNA for the CDR3 is TGTGCCATCAGCCTCAGGTGGGGAGAGACCCAGTACTTC. This codes for CAISLRWGETQYF.

This chain's CDR3 is CSVGQSGQPQHF. In DNA form, the CDR3 reads TGCAGCGTGGGACAGTCGGGTCAGCCCCAGCATTTT. The chain joins TRBV29-1 to TRBJ1-5; TRBD1 matches 7 bases. With 6 bases clipped from V and 6 bases from J, the junction kept 5 bases outside the gene matches. The CDR3 sequence is 12 residues long. Germline values: CDR1 SQVTM, CDR2 ANQGSEA.